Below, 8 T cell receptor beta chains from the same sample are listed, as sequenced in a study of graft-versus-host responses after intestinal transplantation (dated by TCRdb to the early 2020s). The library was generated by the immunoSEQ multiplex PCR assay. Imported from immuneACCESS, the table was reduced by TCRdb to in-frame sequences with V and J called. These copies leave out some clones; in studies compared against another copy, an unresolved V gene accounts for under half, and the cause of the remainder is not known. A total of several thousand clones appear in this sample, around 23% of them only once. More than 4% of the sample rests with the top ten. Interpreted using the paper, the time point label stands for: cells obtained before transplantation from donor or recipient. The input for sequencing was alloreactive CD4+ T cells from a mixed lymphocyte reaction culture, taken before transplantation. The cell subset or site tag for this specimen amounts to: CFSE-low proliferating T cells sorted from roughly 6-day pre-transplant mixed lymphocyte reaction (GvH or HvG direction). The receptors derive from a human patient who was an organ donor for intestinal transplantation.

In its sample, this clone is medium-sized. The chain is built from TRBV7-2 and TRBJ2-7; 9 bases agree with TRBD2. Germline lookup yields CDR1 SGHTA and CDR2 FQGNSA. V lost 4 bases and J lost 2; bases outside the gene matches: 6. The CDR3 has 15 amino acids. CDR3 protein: CASSSYGTSTYEQYF. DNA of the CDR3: TGTGCCAGCAGCTCCTACGGGACTAGCACCTACGAGCAGTACTTC.

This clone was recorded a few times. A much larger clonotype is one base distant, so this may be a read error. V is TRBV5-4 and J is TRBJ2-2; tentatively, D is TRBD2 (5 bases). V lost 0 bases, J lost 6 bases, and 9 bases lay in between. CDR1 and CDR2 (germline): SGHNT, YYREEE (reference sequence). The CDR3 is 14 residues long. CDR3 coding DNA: TGTGCCAGCAGCTTGGTTGGGAGCTCCGGGGAGCTGTTTTTT. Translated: CASSLVGSSGELFF.

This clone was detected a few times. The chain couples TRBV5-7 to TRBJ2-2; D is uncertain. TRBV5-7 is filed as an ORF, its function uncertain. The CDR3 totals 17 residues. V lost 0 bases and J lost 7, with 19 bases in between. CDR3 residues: CASSLVVWTPLIGELFF. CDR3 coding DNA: TGTGCCAGCAGCTTGGTAGTTTGGACCCCATTGATCGGGGAGCTGTTTTTT.

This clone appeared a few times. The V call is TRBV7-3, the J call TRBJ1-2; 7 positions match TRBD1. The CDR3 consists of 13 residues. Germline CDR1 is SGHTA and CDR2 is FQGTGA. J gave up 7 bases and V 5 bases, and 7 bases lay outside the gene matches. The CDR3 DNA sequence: TGTGCCAGCAGCACAACGGGACAGCTTGGCTACACCTTC. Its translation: CASSTTGQLGYTF. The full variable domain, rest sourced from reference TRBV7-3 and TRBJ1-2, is GAGVSQTPSNKVTEKGKYVELRCDPISGHTALYWYRQSLGQGPEFLIYFQGTGAADDSGLPNDRFFAVRPEGSVSTLKIQRTERGDSAVYLCASSTTGQLGYTFGSGTRLTVV.

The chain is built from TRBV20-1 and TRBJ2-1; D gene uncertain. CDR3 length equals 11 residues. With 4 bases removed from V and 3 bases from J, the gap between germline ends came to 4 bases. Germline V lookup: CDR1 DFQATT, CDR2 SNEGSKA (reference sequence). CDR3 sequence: CSAMDYNEQFF. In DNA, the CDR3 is TGCAGTGCTATGGACTACAATGAGCAGTTCTTC.

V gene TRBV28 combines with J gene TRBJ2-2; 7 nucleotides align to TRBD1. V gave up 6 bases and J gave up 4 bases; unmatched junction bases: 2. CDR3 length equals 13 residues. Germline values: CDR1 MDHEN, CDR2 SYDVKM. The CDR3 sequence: CASRTGLTGELFF. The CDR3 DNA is TGTGCCAGCAGGACAGGGCTCACCGGGGAGCTGTTTTTT. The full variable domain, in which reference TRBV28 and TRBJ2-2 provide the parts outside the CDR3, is DVKVTQSSRYLVKRTGEKVFLECVQDMDHENMFWYRQDPGLGLRLIYFSYDVKMKEKGDIPEGYSVSREKKERFSLILESASTNQTSMYLCASRTGLTGELFFGEGSRLTVL.

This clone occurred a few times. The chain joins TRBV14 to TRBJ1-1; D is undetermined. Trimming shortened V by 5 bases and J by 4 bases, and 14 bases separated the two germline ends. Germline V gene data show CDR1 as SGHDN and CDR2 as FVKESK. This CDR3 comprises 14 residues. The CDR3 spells CASSFTKGITEAFF. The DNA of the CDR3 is TGTGCCAGCAGCTTCACCAAAGGGATCACTGAAGCTTTCTTT.

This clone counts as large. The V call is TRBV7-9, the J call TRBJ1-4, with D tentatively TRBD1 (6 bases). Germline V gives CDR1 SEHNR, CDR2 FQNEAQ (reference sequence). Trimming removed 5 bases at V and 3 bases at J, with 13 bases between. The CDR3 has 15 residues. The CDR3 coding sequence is TGTGCCAGCAGCGAAGACAGGCCTTCTAATGAAAAACTGTTTTTT. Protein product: CASSEDRPSNEKLFF.